This T cell receptor (beta chain) was identified during a study of CD8 T cells in Susac syndrome. Random-hexamer reverse transcription was applied to about 0.5 to 1 ug RNA. The immunoSEQ assay covered 54 Vbeta and 13 Jbeta segments for CDR3. TCRdb re-analysed the immunoSEQ multiplex PCR reads in MiXCR, keeping a single row per CDR3 protein. The sample includes hundreds of thousands of distinct CDR3 sequences, 70% to 90% of them seen just once. Overall study results and limits: Only a relatively small number of individuals were included in the TCR sequencing and HLA analysis.

Concerning this clonotype: What it binds is unknown.

TCR beta sequencing was performed on blood CD8+ and CD4+ T cells. TEMRA cells were FACS-enriched, while CD8+ and CD4+ T cells were negatively isolated. This CDR3 is 14 amino acids long. Germline V gene lookup returns CDR1 SGDLS and CDR2 YYNGEE. Trimming pared 6 bases from V and 1 base from J, leaving 12 bases between. The sequenced sample was CD8+ T cells from PBMCs. This TCR was sampled from a human donor with multiple sclerosis. The chain links TRBV9 to TRBJ2-3; TRBD1 is a possible D gene (7 bases). CDR3 in amino acids: CASTRGAGTDTQYF. CDR3 DNA sequence: TGTGCCAGCACCAGGGGGGCGGGCACAGATACGCAGTATTTT.